The sequence of this TCR beta chain was determined in a study of blood T cell repertoires in COVID-19. Study as a whole: Samples came from the United States, Italy and Spain, spanning acute and convalescent COVID-19. Nucleic acid was either cDNA or gDNA, and it came from T cells, B-cell-depleted T cells, or PBMCs.

Looked up from germline, CDR1 is LNHDA and CDR2 is SQIVND (reference sequence). This CDR3 is built from 16 residues. Trimming removed 5 bases from V and 1 base from J; junction bases left unmatched: 8. In the original analysis: How many nucleated cells were present was estimated from reference gene primer amplification. The assay was immunoSEQ multiplex PCR, and TCRdb's table has in-frame clones only and misses some. The V and J calls and clone size come from that table; D and trimming were worked out from the DNA. The data show about 73,000 clones, with approximately 83% seen just once and 3.5% to 5% held by the top ten.

V and J are TRBV19 and TRBJ2-1; 7 bases align to TRBD1. This clonotype originated in a woman aged 60-75 years with acute or convalescent COVID-19. Sequencing used peripheral blood. The chain's CDR3 is CASSYLNRGSYNEQFF. The CDR3, as DNA: TGTGCCAGTAGTTACTTAAACAGGGGATCCTACAATGAGCAGTTCTTC.